A single sample gave rise to the 6 T cell receptor beta chains below, sequenced in a study of T cells in Graves' hyperthyroidism and ophthalmopathy (dated 2019 in TCRdb). Library generation was performed with multiplex PCR. The instrument was an Illumina HiSeq 2000. TCR beta CDR3 regions were amplified from RNA transcripts. The TCR CDR3 was subjected to a first round of RT-PCR using the HTBI primer set and the Qiagen OneStep RT-PCR kit. TCRdb cleaned the public reads at Q25 with fastp, built clones with MiXCR and kept in-frame beta chains. A single entry per CDR3 protein holds the most common genes and DNA from its merged rows. In all, the sample holds hundreds of thousands of distinct CDR3 sequences, and 35% of those were seen once. Roughly 31% of the sample goes to the ten largest clones. Sequenced input: blood. The source is a woman in her 40s with Graves' hyperthyroidism.

This clonotype was found many times. The rearrangement links TRBV19 to TRBJ1-6, with a weak D call TRBD1 (5 bases). V was cut by 3 bases and J by 8 bases, with 17 bases left in between. The CDR3 is 16 amino acids. Germline CDR1 is LNHDA and CDR2 is SQIVND (reference sequence). In nucleotides, the CDR3 is TGTGCCAGTAGTATGAGTTGGGAGACAGTTGATTCACCCCTCCACTTT. This codes for CASSMSWETVDSPLHF.

DNA of the CDR3: TGCAGTGCTAGAGACATTTGGGGCTCACAGGGGAAAGAGACCCAGTACTTC. Translated, it gives CSARDIWGSQGKETQYF. The rearrangement uses TRBV20-1 and TRBJ2-5; 7 nucleotides line up with TRBD1. CDR3 length equals 17 residues. Trimming removed 0 bases from V and 3 bases from J; junction bases left unmatched: 13. The germline V gene has CDR1 DFQATT and CDR2 SNEGSKA (reference sequence).

This clonotype was counted ten times or more. The chain has TRBV19 and TRBJ1-2, with TRBD1 matching 9 bases. CDR1 is LNHDA and CDR2 is SQIVND in the germline V gene (reference sequence). The CDR3 is 15 residues long. J gave up 4 bases and V 5 bases, and 8 bases lay outside the gene matches. CDR3: CASSSRDRVGYGYTF. The CDR3 coding sequence is TGTGCCAGTAGTTCCCGGGACAGGGTGGGCTATGGCTACACCTTC.

The table lists this clonotype with many counts. The chain has TRBV10-2 and TRBJ2-5; 12 nucleotides agree with TRBD2. Germline trimming cut 7 bases from V and 3 bases from J; bases unmatched to any gene: 6. Germline CDR1 reads WSHSY; CDR2 reads SAAADI. The CDR3 sequence is 15 residues long. CDR3 residues: CASIRGLAGKETQYF. In DNA form, the CDR3 reads TGCGCCAGCATCCGAGGACTAGCGGGGAAAGAGACCCAGTACTTC.

This clonotype was seen a handful of times. A read error may be the cause here, since a much bigger clone is one base away. The rearrangement links TRBV25-1 to TRBJ2-2; D is tentatively TRBD1 or TRBD2 (7 bases each). The CDR3 sequence is 15 residues long. Per the germline V gene, CDR1 is MGHDK and CDR2 is SYGVNS. This CDR3 is CASSPTGLIGGGLFF. The CDR3 DNA reads TGTGCCAGCAGTCCGACAGGGCTGATCGGCGGGGGGCTGTTTTTT.

This clonotype was found many times. CDR3 nucleotide sequence: TGCAGCGCACGGTCGGGGGCGCGAGAAGCTTTCTTT. Translation: CSARSGAREAFF. V is TRBV29-1 and J is TRBJ1-1, with TRBD1 as a possible D gene (6 bases). The CDR3 runs to 12 residues. V was trimmed by 7 bases and J by 8 bases, leaving 17 bases between them. Germline CDR1 reads SQVTM; CDR2 reads ANQGSEA.